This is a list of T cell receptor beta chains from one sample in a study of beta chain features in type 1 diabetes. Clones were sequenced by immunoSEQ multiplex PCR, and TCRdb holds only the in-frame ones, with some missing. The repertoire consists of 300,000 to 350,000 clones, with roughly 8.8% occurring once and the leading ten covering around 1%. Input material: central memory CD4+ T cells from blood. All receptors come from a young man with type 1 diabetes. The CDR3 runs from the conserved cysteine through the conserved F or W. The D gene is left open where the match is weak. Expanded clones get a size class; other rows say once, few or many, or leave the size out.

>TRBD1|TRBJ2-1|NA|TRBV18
TGTGCCAGCTCAACCCTAGGACAGGGAAACCACAATGAGCAGTTCTTC
CASSTLGQGNHNEQFF
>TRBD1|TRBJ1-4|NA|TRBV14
TGTGCCAGCAGCCGCCGACAGGGGTTGAGTGAAAAACTGTTTTTT
CASSRRQGLSEKLFF
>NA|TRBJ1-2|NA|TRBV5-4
TGTGCCAGCAGCGTCGAGGTACGCGGCTACACCTTC
CASSVEVRGYTF
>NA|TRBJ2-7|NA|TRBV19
TGTGCCAGTACCGGGGACAAGACCTACGAGCAGTACTTC
CASTGDKTYEQYF
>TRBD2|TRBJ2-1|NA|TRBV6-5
TGTGCCAGCAGTTACTTTAGCGGGGACGGTTCCAATGAGCAGTTCTTC
CASSYFSGDGSNEQFF
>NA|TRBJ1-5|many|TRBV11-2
TGTGCCAGCAGCTTAGACGGGAGCAATCAGCCCCAGCATTTT
CASSLDGSNQPQHF
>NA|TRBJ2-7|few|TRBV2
TGTGCCAGTAGCATGATCTACGAGCAGTACTTC
CASSMIYEQYF
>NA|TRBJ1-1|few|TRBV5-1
TGCGCCAGCAGCTCGGACCTTCAAGGGATCACTGAAGCTTTCTTT
CASSSDLQGITEAFF
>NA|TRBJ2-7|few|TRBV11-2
TGTGCCAGCAGCTTAGGAAAGGGAACCCACGAGCAGTACTTC
CASSLGKGTHEQYF
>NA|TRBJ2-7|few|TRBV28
TGTGCCAGCAGTCCGACTAGAATTGCCTACGAGCAGTACTTC
CASSPTRIAYEQYF
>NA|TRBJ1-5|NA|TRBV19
TGTGCCAGTAGTATACACGGGGACACCCAGCATTTT
CASSIHGDTQHF
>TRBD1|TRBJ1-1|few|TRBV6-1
TGTGCCAGCAGTCTGACAGGGAAGGGGGACACTGAAGCTTTCTTT
CASSLTGKGDTEAFF
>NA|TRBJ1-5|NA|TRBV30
TGTGCCTGGAGGGGAGGGGGTACTCAGCCCCAGCATTTT
CAWRGGGTQPQHF
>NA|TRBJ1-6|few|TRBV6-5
TGTGCCAGCAGTTACTCCCCCGGGGCCCATAATTCACCCCTCCACTTT
CASSYSPGAHNSPLHF
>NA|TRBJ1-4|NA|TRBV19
TGTGCCAGTAGTATGGCACGGAGCCTATCCCAGGCGATTAATGAAAAACTGTTTTTT
CASSMARSLSQAINEKLFF
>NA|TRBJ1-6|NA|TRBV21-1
TGTGCCAGCAGCAAGGACAGGGTCGTGGGACCCCTCCACTTT
CASSKDRVVGPLHF
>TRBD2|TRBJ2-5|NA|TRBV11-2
TGTGCCAGCAGCTTAGGGACCTACTTGCGGGGGGGACAAGAGACCCAGTACTTC
CASSLGTYLRGGQETQYF
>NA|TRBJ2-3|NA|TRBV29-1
TGCAGCACGACCTACCCCTCCGATACGCAGTATTTT
CSTTYPSDTQYF
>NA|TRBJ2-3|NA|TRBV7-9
TGTGCCAGCAGCCTTGACACCTCGGCAGATACGCAGTATTTT
CASSLDTSADTQYF
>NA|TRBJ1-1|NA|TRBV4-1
TGCGCCAGCAGCCACGGGATGAACACTGAAGCTTTCTTT
CASSHGMNTEAFF
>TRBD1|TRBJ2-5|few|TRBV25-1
TGTGCCAGCAGTGCTCCGGACAGGGGGGCCGGGACCCAGTACTTC
CASSAPDRGAGTQYF
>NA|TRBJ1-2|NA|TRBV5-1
TGCGCCAGCAGCTGGGGCGGGGGAGAAGGCTACACCTTC
CASSWGGGEGYTF
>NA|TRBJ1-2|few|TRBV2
TGTGCCAGCAGGGAATCCCCCGCCCACGAGGGTGGCTACACCTTC
CASRESPAHEGGYTF
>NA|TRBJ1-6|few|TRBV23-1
TGCGCCAGCAGTCAAGTCTGCGAGGGGTCCTATAATTCACCCCTCCACTTT
CASSQVCEGSYNSPLHF